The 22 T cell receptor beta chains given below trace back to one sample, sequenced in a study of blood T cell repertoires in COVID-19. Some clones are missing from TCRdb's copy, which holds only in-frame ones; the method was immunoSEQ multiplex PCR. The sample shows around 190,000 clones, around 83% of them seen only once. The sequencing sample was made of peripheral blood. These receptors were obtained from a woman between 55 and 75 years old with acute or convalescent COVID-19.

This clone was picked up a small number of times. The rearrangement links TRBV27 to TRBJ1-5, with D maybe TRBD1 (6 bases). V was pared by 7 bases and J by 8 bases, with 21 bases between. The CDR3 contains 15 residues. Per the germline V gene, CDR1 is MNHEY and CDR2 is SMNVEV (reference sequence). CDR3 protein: CASTPTGLPREPQHF. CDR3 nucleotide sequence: TGTGCCAGCACGCCGACAGGACTTCCTAGGGAGCCCCAGCATTTT.

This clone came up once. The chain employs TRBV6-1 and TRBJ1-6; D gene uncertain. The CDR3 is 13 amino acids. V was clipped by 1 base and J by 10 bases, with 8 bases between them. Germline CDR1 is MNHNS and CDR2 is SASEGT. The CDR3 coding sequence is TGTGCCAGCAGTGAAGTGGGAGGCTCACCCCTCCACTTT. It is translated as CASSEVGGSPLHF.

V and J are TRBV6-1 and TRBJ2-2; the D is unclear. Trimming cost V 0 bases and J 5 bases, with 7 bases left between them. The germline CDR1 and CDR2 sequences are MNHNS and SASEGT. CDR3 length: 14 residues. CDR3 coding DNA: TGTGCCAGCAGTGAAGCTTGGGCGACCGGGGAGCTGTTTTTT. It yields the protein CASSEAWATGELFF.

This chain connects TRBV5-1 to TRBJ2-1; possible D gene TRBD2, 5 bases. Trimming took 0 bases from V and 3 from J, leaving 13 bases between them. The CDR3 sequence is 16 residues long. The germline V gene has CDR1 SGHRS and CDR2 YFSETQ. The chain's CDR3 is CASSLVTADFYNEQFF. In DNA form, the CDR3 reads TGCGCCAGCAGCTTGGTCACAGCGGATTTCTACAATGAGCAGTTCTTC.

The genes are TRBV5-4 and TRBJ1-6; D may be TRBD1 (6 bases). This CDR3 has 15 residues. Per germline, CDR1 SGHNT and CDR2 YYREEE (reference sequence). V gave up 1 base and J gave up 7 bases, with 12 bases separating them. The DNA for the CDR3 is TGTGCCAGCAGCTTGACGGCAGGGGAGAATTCACCCCTCCACTTT. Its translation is CASSLTAGENSPLHF.

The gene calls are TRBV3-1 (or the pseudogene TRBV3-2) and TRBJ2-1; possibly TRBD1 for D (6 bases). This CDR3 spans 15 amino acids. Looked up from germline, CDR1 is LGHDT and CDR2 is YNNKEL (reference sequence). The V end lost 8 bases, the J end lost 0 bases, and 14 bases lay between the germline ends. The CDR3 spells CASGPQGSSYNEQFF. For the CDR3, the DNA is TGTGCCAGCGGCCCACAGGGTAGCTCCTACAATGAGCAGTTCTTC.

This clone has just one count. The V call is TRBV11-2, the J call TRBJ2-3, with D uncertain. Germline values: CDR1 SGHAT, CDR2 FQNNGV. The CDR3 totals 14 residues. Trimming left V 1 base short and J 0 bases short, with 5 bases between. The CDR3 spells CASSLGASTDTQYF. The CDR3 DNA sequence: TGTGCCAGCAGCTTAGGGGCCAGCACAGATACGCAGTATTTT.

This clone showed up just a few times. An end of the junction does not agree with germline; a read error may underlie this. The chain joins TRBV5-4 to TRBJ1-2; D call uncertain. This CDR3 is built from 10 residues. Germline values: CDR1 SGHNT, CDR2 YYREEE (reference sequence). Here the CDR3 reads CAQKGEDTHF. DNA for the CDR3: TGTGCCCAAAAAGGAGAGGATACACACTTC. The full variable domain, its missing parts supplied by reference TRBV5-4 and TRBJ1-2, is ETGVTQSPTHLIKTRGQQVTLRCSSQSGHNTVSWYQQALGQGPQFIFQYYREEENGRGNFPPRFSGLQFPNYSSELNVNALELDDSALYLCAQKGEDTHFGSGTRLTVV.

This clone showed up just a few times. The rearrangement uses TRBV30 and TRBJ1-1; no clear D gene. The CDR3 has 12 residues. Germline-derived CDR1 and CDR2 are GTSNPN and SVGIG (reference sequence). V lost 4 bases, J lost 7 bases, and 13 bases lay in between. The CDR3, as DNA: TGTGCCTGGAAACACATCAGGTTTGAAGCTTTCTTT. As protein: CAWKHIRFEAFF.

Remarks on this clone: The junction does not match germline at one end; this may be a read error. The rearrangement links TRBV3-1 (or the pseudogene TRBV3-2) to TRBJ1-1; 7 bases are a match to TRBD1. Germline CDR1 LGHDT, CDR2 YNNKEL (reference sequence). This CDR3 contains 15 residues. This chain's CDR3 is CVSSQGTGVGTEAFF. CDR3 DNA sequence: TGTGTCAGCAGCCAAGGAACAGGGGTTGGAACTGAAGCTTTCTTT.

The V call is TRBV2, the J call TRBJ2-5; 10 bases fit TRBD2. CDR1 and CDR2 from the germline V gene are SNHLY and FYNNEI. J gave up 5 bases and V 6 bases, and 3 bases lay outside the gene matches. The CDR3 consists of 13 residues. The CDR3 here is CASRLAGVETQYF. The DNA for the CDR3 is TGTGCCAGCAGGCTAGCGGGAGTGGAGACCCAGTACTTC.

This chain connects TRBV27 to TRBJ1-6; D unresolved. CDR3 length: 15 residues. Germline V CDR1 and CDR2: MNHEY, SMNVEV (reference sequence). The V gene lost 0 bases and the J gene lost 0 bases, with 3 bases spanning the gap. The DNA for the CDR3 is TGTGCCAGCAGTTTATCGAGCTCCTATAATTCACCCCTCCACTTT. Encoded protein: CASSLSSSYNSPLHF.

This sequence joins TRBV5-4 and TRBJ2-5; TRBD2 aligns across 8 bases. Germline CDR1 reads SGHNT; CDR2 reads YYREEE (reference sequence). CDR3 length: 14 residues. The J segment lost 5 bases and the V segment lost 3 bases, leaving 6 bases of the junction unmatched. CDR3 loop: CASSYRGGHETQYF. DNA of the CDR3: TGTGCCAGCAGCTACCGGGGGGGGCATGAGACCCAGTACTTC.

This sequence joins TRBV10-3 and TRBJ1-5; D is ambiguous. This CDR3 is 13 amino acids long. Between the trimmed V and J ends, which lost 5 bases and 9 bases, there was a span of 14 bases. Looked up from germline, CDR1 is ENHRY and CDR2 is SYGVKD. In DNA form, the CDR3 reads TGTGCCATCAGTACCGGCGGCCTAGGGCCCCAGCATTTT. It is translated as CAISTGGLGPQHF.

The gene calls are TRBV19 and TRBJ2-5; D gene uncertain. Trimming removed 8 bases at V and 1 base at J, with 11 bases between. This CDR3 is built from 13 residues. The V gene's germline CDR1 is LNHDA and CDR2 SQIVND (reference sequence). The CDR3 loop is CASAIGPQETQYF. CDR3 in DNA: TGTGCCAGTGCAATTGGGCCCCAAGAGACCCAGTACTTC. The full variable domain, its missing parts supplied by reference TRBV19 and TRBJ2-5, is DGGITQSPKYLFRKEGQNVTLSCEQNLNHDAMYWYRQDPGQGLRLIYYSQIVNDFQKGDIAEGYSVSREKKESFPLTVTSAQKNPTAFYLCASAIGPQETQYFGPGTRLLVL.

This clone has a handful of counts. The CDR3 sequence: CTSSEAGAALGILRYGYTF. The CDR3 nucleotides read TGCACCAGCAGCGAAGCAGGGGCGGCCCTCGGTATTCTTCGGTATGGCTACACCTTC. The gene calls are TRBV1 and TRBJ1-2; the D call of TRBD1 is as the table states it, not checked on the DNA. TRBV1 is described as a pseudogene. CDR3 size: 19 residues.

This chain's CDR3 is CASSVWIAGGSSYNEQFF. In DNA form, the CDR3 reads TGTGCCAGCAGTGTATGGATAGCGGGAGGTTCTTCCTACAATGAGCAGTTCTTC. The chain is built from TRBV6-1 and TRBJ2-1; 10 bases are shared with TRBD2. CDR3 length: 18 residues. After removal of 4 bases from V and 1 base from J, the junction contained 10 bases not matched to a gene. Germline CDR1 is MNHNS and CDR2 is SASEGT.

The CDR3 nucleotides read TGTGCCAGCAATCACGGGGCCCAGTACTTC. Protein product: CASNHGAQYF. The chain couples TRBV6-5 to TRBJ2-5; tentative D call: TRBD2 (5 bases). CDR3 length equals 10 residues. Per the germline V gene, CDR1 is MNHEY and CDR2 is SVGAGI. V lost 7 bases and J 9 bases, leaving 9 bases between the germline ends.

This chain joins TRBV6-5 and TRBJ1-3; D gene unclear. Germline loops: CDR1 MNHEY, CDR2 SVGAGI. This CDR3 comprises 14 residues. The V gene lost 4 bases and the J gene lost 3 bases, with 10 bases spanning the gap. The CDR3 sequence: CASSSPRFGNTIYF. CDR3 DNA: TGTGCCAGCAGTTCCCCGAGGTTTGGAAACACCATATATTTT.

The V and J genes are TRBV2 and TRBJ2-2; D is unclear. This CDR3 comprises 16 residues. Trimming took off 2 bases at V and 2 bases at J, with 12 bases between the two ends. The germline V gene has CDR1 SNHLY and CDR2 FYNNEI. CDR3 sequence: CASSELARLNTGELFF. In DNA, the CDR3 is TGTGCCAGCAGTGAATTGGCCAGACTCAACACCGGGGAGCTGTTTTTT.

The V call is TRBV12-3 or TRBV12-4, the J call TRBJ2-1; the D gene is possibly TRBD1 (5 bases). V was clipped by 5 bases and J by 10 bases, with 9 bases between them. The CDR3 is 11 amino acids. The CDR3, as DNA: TGTGCCAGCAGTCAAACAGGCGAGCAGTTCTTC. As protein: CASSQTGEQFF.

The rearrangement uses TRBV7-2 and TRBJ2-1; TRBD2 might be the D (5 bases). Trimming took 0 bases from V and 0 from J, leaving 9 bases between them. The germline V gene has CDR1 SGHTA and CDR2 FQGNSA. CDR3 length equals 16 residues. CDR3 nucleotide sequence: TGTGCCAGCAGCTTAGCGACAAGCGGCTCCTACAATGAGCAGTTCTTC. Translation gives CASSLATSGSYNEQFF.